These 10 T cell receptor beta chains were sequenced from one sample in a study of blood T cell repertoires in COVID-19. Clones were sequenced by immunoSEQ multiplex PCR, and TCRdb holds only the in-frame ones, with some missing. The sample lists hundreds of thousands of clones; about nine tenths were seen once. Sequencing input: peripheral blood. The receptor source for this set is a woman in her thirties with active or convalescent COVID-19.

This rearrangement joins TRBV2 to TRBJ1-6, with 10 bases identical to TRBD1. The CDR3 covers 15 residues. Germline loops: CDR1 SNHLY, CDR2 FYNNEI. The J segment lost 6 bases and the V segment lost 9 bases, leaving 8 bases of the junction unmatched. This chain's CDR3 is CARGGQGGINSPLHF. The CDR3 DNA sequence: TGTGCCAGGGGAGGACAGGGGGGGATTAATTCACCCCTCCACTTT.

The chain recombines TRBV6-4 with TRBJ2-3; 10 positions match TRBD2. This CDR3 spans 15 amino acids. Trimming at V came to 3 bases and at J to 1 base, leaving 1 base not matched to a gene. In germline, CDR1 is MRHNA, CDR2 SNTAGT. CDR3 bases: TGTGCCAGCAGTGAAACTAGCGGGGGCACAGATACGCAGTATTTT. This translates into CASSETSGGTDTQYF.

The rearrangement uses TRBV7-9 and TRBJ1-2; possible D gene TRBD1, 5 bases. The CDR3 runs to 14 residues. V lost 7 bases and J lost 2, with 14 bases in between. The germline gives CDR1 SEHNR, CDR2 FQNEAQ (reference sequence). The chain's CDR3 is CASTRAGSNYGYTF. The CDR3 DNA reads TGTGCCAGCACCCGGGCAGGGTCGAACTATGGCTACACCTTC. Supplemented by reference TRBV7-9 and TRBJ1-2, the full variable domain reads DTGVSQNPRHKITKRGQNVTFRCDPISEHNRLYWYRQTLGQGPEFLTYFQNEAQLEKSRLLSDRFSAERPKGSFSTLEIQRTEQGDSAMYLCASTRAGSNYGYTFGSGTRLTVV.

The rearrangement joins TRBV19 to TRBJ2-7; a weak D match, TRBD2 (6 bases). Germline CDR1 and CDR2: LNHDA and SQIVND (reference sequence). CDR3 length: 15 residues. V gave up 1 base and J gave up 3 bases, with 13 bases separating them. The CDR3 sequence: CASSIGAGTNYEQYF. The CDR3 DNA sequence: TGTGCCAGTAGTATAGGGGCGGGGACCAACTACGAGCAGTACTTC.

V gene TRBV19 combines with J gene TRBJ2-7; 14 nucleotides align to TRBD2. The CDR3 is 18 amino acids. Trimming at V came to 1 base and at J to 3 bases, leaving 8 bases not matched to a gene. Germline lookup yields CDR1 LNHDA and CDR2 SQIVND (reference sequence). In nucleotides, the CDR3 is TGTGCCAGTAGTATAGCTGGACTAGCGGGGGGCAAAAACTACGAGCAGTACTTC. It translates to CASSIAGLAGGKNYEQYF.

V gene TRBV5-1 combines with J gene TRBJ2-3, with D uncertain. V lost 3 bases to trimming and J lost 2 bases, with 7 bases between them. The germline CDR1 and CDR2 sequences are SGHRS and YFSETQ. CDR3 length: 13 amino acids. The CDR3 DNA sequence: TGCGCCAGCAGCTCCGTTCCCACAGATACGCAGTATTTT. Translating gives CASSSVPTDTQYF.

V is TRBV7-2 and J is TRBJ2-1; D is unresolved. V dropped 1 base and J dropped 4 bases, with 11 bases sitting between them. The germline V gene has CDR1 SGHTA and CDR2 FQGNSA. The CDR3 spans 15 residues. In nucleotides, the CDR3 is TGTGCCAGCAGCTTAGGTTACGCGGAGTACAATGAGCAGTTCTTC. Translated, it gives CASSLGYAEYNEQFF.

The V gene is TRBV4-1, the J gene TRBJ1-2; weak D call: TRBD1 (5 bases). V dropped 4 bases and J dropped 3 bases, with 15 bases sitting between them. CDR1 and CDR2 from the germline V gene are MGHRA and YSYEKL. This CDR3 contains 15 residues. The CDR3 is CASSPFGGGDYGYTF. In DNA form, the CDR3 reads TGCGCCAGCAGCCCGTTTGGCGGGGGGGACTATGGCTACACCTTC.

J is TRBJ1-4 and V is TRBV4-2, with 8 bases fitting TRBD1. This CDR3 contains 14 residues. Germline trimming cut 0 bases from V and 10 bases from J; bases unmatched to any gene: 4. Germline V CDR1 and CDR2: LGHNA, YNFKEQ. The CDR3 spells CASSQDLDRAKLFF. The CDR3 DNA reads TGTGCCAGCAGCCAAGATCTGGACAGGGCAAAACTGTTTTTT.

V and J are TRBV7-8 and TRBJ1-1; no definite D call. Germline V lookup: CDR1 SGHVS, CDR2 FQNEAQ. The CDR3 totals 10 residues. The V end lost 3 bases, the J end lost 11 bases, and 7 bases lay between the germline ends. The CDR3 DNA sequence: TGTGCCAGCAGCTTGTTACACGCTTTCTTT. Translation gives CASSLLHAFF.